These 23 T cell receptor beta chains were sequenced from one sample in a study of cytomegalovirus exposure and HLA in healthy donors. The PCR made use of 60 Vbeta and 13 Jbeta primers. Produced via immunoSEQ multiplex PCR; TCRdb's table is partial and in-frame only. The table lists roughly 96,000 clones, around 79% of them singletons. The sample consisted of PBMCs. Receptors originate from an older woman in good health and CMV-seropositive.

Written as DNA, the CDR3 is TGTGCCAGCAGCTTAGTCGGTAGCTGGGGGGAGCTGTTTTTT. It codes for CASSLVGSWGELFF. V usage is TRBV11-1 and J usage is TRBJ2-2; D gene unclear. With 1 base removed from V and 8 bases from J, the gap between germline ends came to 11 bases. The CDR3 is 14 residues long. Germline CDR1 SGHAT, CDR2 FQDESV (reference sequence).

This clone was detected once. This CDR3 is CSVQGKVKGANVLTF. CDR3 sequence (DNA): TGCAGCGTTCAGGGGAAAGTTAAAGGGGCCAACGTCCTGACTTTC. The V call is TRBV29-1, the J call TRBJ2-6; D might be TRBD1 (6 bases). CDR1 and CDR2 from the germline V gene are SQVTM and ANQGSEA. V lost 5 bases to trimming and J lost 4 bases, with 15 bases between them. This CDR3 is 15 amino acids long. Together with reference TRBV29-1 and TRBJ2-6, the CDR3 gives the full variable domain: SAVISQKPSRDICQRGTSLTIQCQVDSQVTMMFWYRQQPGQSLTLIATANQGSEATYESGFVIDKFPISRPNLTFSTLTVSNMSPEDSSIYLCSVQGKVKGANVLTFGAGSRLTVL.

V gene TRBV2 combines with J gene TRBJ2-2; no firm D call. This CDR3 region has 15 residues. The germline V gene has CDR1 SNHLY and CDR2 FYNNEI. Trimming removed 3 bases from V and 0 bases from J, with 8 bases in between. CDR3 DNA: TGTGCCAGCAGTGAGACACCTTCGAACACCGGGGAGCTGTTTTTT. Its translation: CASSETPSNTGELFF.

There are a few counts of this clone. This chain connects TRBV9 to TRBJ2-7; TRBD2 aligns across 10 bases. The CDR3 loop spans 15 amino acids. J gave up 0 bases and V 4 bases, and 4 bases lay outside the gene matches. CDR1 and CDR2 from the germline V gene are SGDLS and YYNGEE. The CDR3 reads CASSLTSGPSYEQYF. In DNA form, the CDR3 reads TGTGCCAGCAGCTTGACTAGCGGGCCCTCCTACGAGCAGTACTTC.

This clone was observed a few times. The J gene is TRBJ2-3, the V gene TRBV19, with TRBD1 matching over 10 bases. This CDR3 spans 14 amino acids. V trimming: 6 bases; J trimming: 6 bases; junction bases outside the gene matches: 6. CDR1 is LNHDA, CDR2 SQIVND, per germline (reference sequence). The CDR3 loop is CASRSGQGPDTQYF. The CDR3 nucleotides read TGTGCCAGTAGGTCGGGACAGGGGCCGGATACGCAGTATTTT.

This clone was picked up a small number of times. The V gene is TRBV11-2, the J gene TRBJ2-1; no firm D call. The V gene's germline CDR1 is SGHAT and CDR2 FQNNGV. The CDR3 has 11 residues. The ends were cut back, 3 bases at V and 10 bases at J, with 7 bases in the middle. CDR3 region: CASSLAVEQFF. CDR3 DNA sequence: TGTGCCAGCAGCTTGGCTGTAGAGCAGTTCTTC.

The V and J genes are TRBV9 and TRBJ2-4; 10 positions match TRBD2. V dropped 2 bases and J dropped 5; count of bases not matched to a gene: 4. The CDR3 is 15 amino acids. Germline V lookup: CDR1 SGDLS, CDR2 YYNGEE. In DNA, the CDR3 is TGTGCCAGCAGCGTGGCTAGCGGGGGAGAAAACATTCAGTACTTC. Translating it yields CASSVASGGENIQYF.

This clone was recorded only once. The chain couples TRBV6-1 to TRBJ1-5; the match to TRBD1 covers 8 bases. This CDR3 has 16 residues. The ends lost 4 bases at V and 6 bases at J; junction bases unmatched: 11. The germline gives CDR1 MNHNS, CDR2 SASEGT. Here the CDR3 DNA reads TGTGCCAGCAGTGCGACTGGGGCAGGGGGCGGTCAGCCCCAGCATTTT. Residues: CASSATGAGGGQPQHF.

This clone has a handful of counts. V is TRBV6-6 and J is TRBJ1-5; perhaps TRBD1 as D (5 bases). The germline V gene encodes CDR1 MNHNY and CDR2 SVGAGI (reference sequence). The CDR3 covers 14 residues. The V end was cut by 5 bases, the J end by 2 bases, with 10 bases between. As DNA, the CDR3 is TGTGCCAGCAGTAACAGGATAGGCAATCAGCCCCAGCATTTT. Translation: CASSNRIGNQPQHF.

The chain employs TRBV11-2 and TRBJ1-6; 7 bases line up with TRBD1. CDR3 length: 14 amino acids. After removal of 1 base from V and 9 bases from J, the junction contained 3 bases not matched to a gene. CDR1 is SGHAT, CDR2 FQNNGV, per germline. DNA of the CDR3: TGTGCCAGCAGCTTAGGGGGACAGCGTTCACCCCTCCACTTT. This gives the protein CASSLGGQRSPLHF.

The CDR3 is CASSEAGPSTGRRTEAFF. CDR3 sequence (DNA): TGTGCCAGCAGTGAAGCAGGGCCCTCGACAGGGAGAAGGACTGAAGCTTTCTTT. This chain connects TRBV6-1 to TRBJ1-1; 7 nucleotides align to TRBD1. With V trimmed by 0 bases and J by 5 bases, 15 bases remained unmatched. Germline V CDR1 and CDR2: MNHNS, SASEGT. The CDR3 has 18 residues.

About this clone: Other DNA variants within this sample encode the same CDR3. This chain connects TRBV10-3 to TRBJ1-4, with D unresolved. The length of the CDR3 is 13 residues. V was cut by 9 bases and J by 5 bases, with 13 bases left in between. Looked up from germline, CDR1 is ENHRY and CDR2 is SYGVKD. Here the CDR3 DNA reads TGTGCCATTTCATCGGGGTCAAATGAAAAACTGTTTTTT. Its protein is CAISSGSNEKLFF.

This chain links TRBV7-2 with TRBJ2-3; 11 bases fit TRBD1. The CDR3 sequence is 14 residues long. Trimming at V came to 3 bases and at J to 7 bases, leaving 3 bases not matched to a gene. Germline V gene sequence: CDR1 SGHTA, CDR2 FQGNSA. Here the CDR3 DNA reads TGTGCCAGCAGCTTGGACAGGGGGCCTCATACGCAGTATTTT. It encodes CASSLDRGPHTQYF. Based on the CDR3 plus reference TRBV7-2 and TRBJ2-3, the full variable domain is GAGVSQSPSNKVTEKGKDVELRCDPISGHTALYWYRQSLGQGLEFLIYFQGNSAPDKSGLPSDRFSAERTGGSVSTLTIQRTQQEDSAVYLCASSLDRGPHTQYFGPGTRLTVL.

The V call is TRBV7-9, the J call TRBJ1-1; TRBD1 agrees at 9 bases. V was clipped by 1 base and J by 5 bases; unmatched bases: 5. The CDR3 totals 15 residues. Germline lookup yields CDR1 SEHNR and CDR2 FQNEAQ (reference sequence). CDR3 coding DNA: TGTGCCAGCAGCTTAGGGGACAGGGTGAGAACTGAAGCTTTCTTT. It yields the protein CASSLGDRVRTEAFF.

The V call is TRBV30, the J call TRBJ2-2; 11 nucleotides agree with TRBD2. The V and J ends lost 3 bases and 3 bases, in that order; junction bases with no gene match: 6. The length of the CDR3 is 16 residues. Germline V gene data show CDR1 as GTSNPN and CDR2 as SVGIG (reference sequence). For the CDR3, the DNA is TGTGCCTGGAGGAAAGTAGCGGGAGGGGACACCGGGGAGCTGTTTTTT. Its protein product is CAWRKVAGGDTGELFF.

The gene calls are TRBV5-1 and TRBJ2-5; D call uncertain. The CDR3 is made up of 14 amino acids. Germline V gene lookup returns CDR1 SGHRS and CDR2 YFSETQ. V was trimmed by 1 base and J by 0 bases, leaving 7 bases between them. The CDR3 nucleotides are TGCGCCAGCAGCTTGAGAAGCGACCAAGAGACCCAGTACTTC. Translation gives CASSLRSDQETQYF. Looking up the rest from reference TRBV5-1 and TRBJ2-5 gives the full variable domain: KAGVTQTPRYLIKTRGQQVTLSCSPISGHRSVSWYQQTPGQGLQFLFEYFSETQRNKGNFPGRFSGRQFSNSRSEMNVSTLELGDSALYLCASSLRSDQETQYFGPGTRLLVL.

The CDR3 loop reads CASRGGGAADTQYF. The DNA for the CDR3 is TGTGCCAGTAGGGGCGGGGGGGCTGCAGATACGCAGTATTTT. The chain has TRBV19 and TRBJ2-3; 9 bases are shared with TRBD2. V dropped 6 bases and J dropped 4; count of bases not matched to a gene: 5. The germline V gene encodes CDR1 LNHDA and CDR2 SQIVND (reference sequence). This CDR3 comprises 14 residues.

DNA for the CDR3: TGTGCCAGCAGCTTCAGTACGAACACCGGGGAGCTGTTTTTT. This gives the protein CASSFSTNTGELFF. V is TRBV11-3 and J is TRBJ2-2; no definite D call. The CDR3 spans 14 residues. CDR1 is SGHNT and CDR2 is YENEEA in the germline V gene. The V end was cut by 3 bases, the J end by 0 bases, with 5 bases between.

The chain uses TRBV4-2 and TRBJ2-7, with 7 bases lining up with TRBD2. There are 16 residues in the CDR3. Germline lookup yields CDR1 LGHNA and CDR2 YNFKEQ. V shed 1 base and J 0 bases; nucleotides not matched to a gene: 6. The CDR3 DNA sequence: TGTGCCAGCAGCCAAGGACGGGAGGCCCTCTCCTACGAGCAGTACTTC. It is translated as CASSQGREALSYEQYF.

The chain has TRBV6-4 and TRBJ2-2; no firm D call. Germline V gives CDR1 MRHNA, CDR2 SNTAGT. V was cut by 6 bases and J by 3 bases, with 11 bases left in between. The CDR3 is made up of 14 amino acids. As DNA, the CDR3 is TGTGCCAGCAGCACCGCGAGCGACACCGGGGAGCTGTTTTTT. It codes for CASSTASDTGELFF.

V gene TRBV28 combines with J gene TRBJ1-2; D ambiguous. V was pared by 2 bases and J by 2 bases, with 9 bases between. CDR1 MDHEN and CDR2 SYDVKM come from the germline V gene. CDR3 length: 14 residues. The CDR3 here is CASSLRFPNYGYTF. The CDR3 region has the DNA TGTGCCAGCAGTTTACGGTTCCCCAACTATGGCTACACCTTC.

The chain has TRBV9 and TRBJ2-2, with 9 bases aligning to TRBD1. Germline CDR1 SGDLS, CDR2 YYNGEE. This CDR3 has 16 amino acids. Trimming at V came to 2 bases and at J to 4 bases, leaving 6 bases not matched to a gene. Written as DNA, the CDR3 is TGTGCCAGCAGCGTGGACCCGGGACAGGGCACCGGGGAGCTGTTTTTT. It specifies CASSVDPGQGTGELFF.

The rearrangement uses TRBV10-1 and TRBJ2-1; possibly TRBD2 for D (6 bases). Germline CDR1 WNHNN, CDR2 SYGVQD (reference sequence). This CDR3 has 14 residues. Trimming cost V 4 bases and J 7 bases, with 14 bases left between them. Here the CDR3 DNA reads TGCGCCAGCAGTGGTACGGGAGAGGGAAATGAGCAGTTCTTC. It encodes CASSGTGEGNEQFF.